A single sample gave rise to the 30 T cell receptor beta chains below, sequenced in a study of blood T cell repertoires in COVID-19. Libraries were prepared by immunoSEQ multiplex PCR; TCRdb keeps only in-frame clonotypes and omits some of them. The table lists approximately 350,000 clones, around nine tenths of them singletons. Material for sequencing was peripheral blood. The origin of the receptors is a woman aged 18-29 years who had recovered from COVID-19.

The chain combines TRBV5-5 with TRBJ2-7; 9 bases are a match to TRBD1. J gave up 0 bases and V 4 bases, and 14 bases lay outside the gene matches. CDR3 length: 18 residues. CDR1 is SGHKS and CDR2 is YYEKEE in the germline V gene (reference sequence). CDR3 bases: TGTGCCAGCAGCCCAACGGGGACAGGGTACCAGAGCTCCTACGAGCAGTACGTC. Its translation: CASSPTGTGYQSSYEQYV.

J is TRBJ1-2 and V is TRBV11-2; no clear D gene. V was cut by 3 bases and J by 5 bases, with 10 bases left in between. This CDR3 has 13 amino acids. The germline V gene encodes CDR1 SGHAT and CDR2 FQNNGV. CDR3 sequence (DNA): TGTGCCAGCAGCTTTACAGACATGTATGGCTACACCTTC. Protein: CASSFTDMYGYTF.

This sequence joins TRBV10-3 and TRBJ1-6; D is possibly TRBD1 (5 bases). V lost 2 bases and J 8 bases, leaving 10 bases between the germline ends. The length of the CDR3 is 14 residues. Germline values: CDR1 ENHRY, CDR2 SYGVKD. The CDR3 bases are TGTGCCATCAGTGAGAGAACGGGGGATTCACCCCTCCACTTT. Its protein is CAISERTGDSPLHF.

The chain recombines TRBV24-1 with TRBJ2-3; 9 bases agree with TRBD1. Trimming at V came to 9 bases and at J to 4 bases, leaving 4 bases not matched to a gene. The CDR3 is 13 amino acids. Germline V CDR1 and CDR2: KGHDR, SFDVKD. The chain's CDR3 is CATGTGTSDTQYF. CDR3 sequence (DNA): TGTGCCACCGGGACAGGGACCTCAGATACGCAGTATTTT.

The chain links TRBV4-2 to TRBJ2-3; D is uncertain. Per germline, CDR1 LGHNA and CDR2 YNFKEQ. This CDR3 contains 14 residues. Trimming cost V 0 bases and J 2 bases, with 6 bases left between them. The CDR3 here is CASSQDLVTDTQYF. CDR3 coding DNA: TGTGCCAGCAGCCAAGACCTCGTCACAGATACGCAGTATTTT.

This clone came up a few times. The chain has TRBV12-3 or TRBV12-4 and TRBJ1-2; a weak D match, TRBD1 (6 bases). This CDR3 is 11 amino acids long. V was shortened by 4 bases and J by 12 bases, with 12 bases between the two germline ends. Written as DNA, the CDR3 is TGTGCCAGCAGTTACAGGGAATCCCACACCTTC. It specifies CASSYRESHTF.

The genes are TRBV28 and TRBJ2-3; 8 nucleotides line up with TRBD2. The germline gives CDR1 MDHEN, CDR2 SYDVKM. The CDR3 is made up of 15 amino acids. The trim removed 3 bases at V and 6 bases at J, leaving 8 bases unmatched. CDR3 in amino acids: CASSFAGLVFDTQYF. CDR3 DNA sequence: TGTGCCAGCAGTTTCGCGGGACTAGTTTTCGATACGCAGTATTTT.

This chain links TRBV12-2 with TRBJ2-7; the listed D gene, TRBD2, was not tested against the DNA. TRBV12-2 is a pseudogene. The CDR3 loop spans 14 amino acids. The CDR3 sequence: CASRFRSGRCEQYV. Written as DNA, the CDR3 is TGTGCAAGTCGCTTTCGGAGCGGGAGGTGCGAGCAGTACGTC.

This clone was recorded once. The rearrangement joins TRBV9 to TRBJ1-1; no firm D call. Per the germline V gene, CDR1 is SGDLS and CDR2 is YYNGEE. The V and J ends lost 0 bases and 8 bases respectively, with 8 bases between them. This CDR3 spans 12 amino acids. CDR3 region: CASSVAAGEAFF. CDR3 in DNA: TGTGCCAGCAGCGTAGCGGCGGGAGAAGCTTTCTTT.

The genes are TRBV19 and TRBJ1-3; 10 positions match TRBD1. V trimming: 3 bases; J trimming: 3 bases; junction bases outside the gene matches: 8. Germline V lookup: CDR1 LNHDA, CDR2 SQIVND (reference sequence). The CDR3 loop spans 17 amino acids. The CDR3: CASSIPGQGIHGNTIYF. The DNA for the CDR3 is TGTGCCAGTAGTATTCCGGGACAGGGGATTCATGGAAACACCATATATTTT.

The chain uses TRBV3-1 (or the pseudogene TRBV3-2) and TRBJ2-3, with 12 bases aligning to TRBD2. Trimming removed 1 base from V and 1 base from J; junction bases left unmatched: 15. The CDR3 length is 21 residues. The germline V gene has CDR1 LGHDT and CDR2 YNNKEL (reference sequence). CDR3 nucleotide sequence: TGTGCCAGCAGCCAAGTCGGGTTGGTAACTAGCGGGAGGTCGCGCACAGATACGCAGTATTTT. As protein: CASSQVGLVTSGRSRTDTQYF.

V and J are TRBV9 and TRBJ2-6; TRBD1 is a possible D gene (6 bases). Per the germline V gene, CDR1 is SGDLS and CDR2 is YYNGEE. Trimming cost V 6 bases and J 0 bases, with 16 bases left between them. The CDR3 totals 17 residues. The CDR3 loop is CASTPGQFPSGANVLTF. The CDR3 nucleotides are TGTGCCAGCACTCCCGGACAGTTCCCCTCTGGGGCCAACGTCCTGACTTTC.

This chain links TRBV14 with TRBJ2-3, with D possibly TRBD2 on 6 matching bases. With 4 bases removed from V and 2 bases from J, the gap between germline ends came to 13 bases. CDR3 length: 15 amino acids. The V gene's germline CDR1 is SGHDN and CDR2 FVKESK. DNA for the CDR3: TGTGCCAGCAGCCCGGTCCGGGGACTCACAGATACGCAGTATTTT. This codes for CASSPVRGLTDTQYF.

The chain is built from TRBV12-5 and TRBJ2-6; 8 bases are shared with TRBD1. The germline V gene encodes CDR1 LGHNT and CDR2 FRNRAP. With V trimmed by 4 bases and J by 0 bases, 5 bases remained unmatched. This CDR3 contains 17 residues. The CDR3 spells CASGSGGQNSGANVLTF. Here the CDR3 DNA reads TGTGCTAGTGGTTCAGGGGGCCAAAACTCTGGGGCCAACGTCCTGACTTTC.

CDR3 residues: CATSDGLAGFDEQYV. In nucleotides, the CDR3 is TGTGCCACCAGCGACGGACTAGCGGGATTTGACGAGCAGTACGTC. This rearrangement joins TRBV15 to TRBJ2-7; 12 positions agree with TRBD2. This CDR3 is built from 15 residues. J gave up 5 bases and V 5 bases, and 7 bases lay outside the gene matches. Germline V CDR1 and CDR2: LNHNV, YYDKDF (reference sequence).

The chain employs TRBV7-2 and TRBJ1-1; possible D gene TRBD1, 6 bases. CDR1 is SGHTA, CDR2 FQGNSA, per germline. The CDR3 length is 14 residues. V was shortened by 5 bases and J by 3 bases, with 13 bases between the two germline ends. The CDR3 DNA reads TGTGCCAGCAGCACCGGGACATTCTACACTGAAGCTTTCTTT. This encodes CASSTGTFYTEAFF.

CDR3 nucleotides: TGTGCCTGGAGTGCGGGGATTACCTACGAGCAGTACGTC. Translating gives CAWSAGITYEQYV. This rearrangement joins TRBV30 to TRBJ2-7; possibly TRBD2 for D (5 bases). The CDR3 contains 13 residues. The V gene's germline CDR1 is GTSNPN and CDR2 SVGIG (reference sequence). The V end was cut by 1 base, the J end by 2 bases, with 9 bases between.

V is TRBV28 and J is TRBJ1-3; the D is unclear. Germline assignment: CDR1 MDHEN and CDR2 SYDVKM. The V end lost 5 bases, the J end lost 3 bases, and 17 bases lay between the germline ends. The CDR3 has 16 amino acids. The CDR3 sequence: CASSPRLIGYGNTIYF. The CDR3 coding sequence is TGTGCCAGCAGTCCCCGACTGATTGGGTATGGAAACACCATATATTTT.

V is TRBV30 and J is TRBJ1-4; D may be TRBD1 (6 bases). V dropped 1 base and J dropped 5 bases, with 8 bases sitting between them. The CDR3 spans 13 residues. CDR1 and CDR2 (germline): GTSNPN, SVGIG (reference sequence). CDR3 amino acids: CAWSGDINEKLFF. The CDR3 DNA reads as TGTGCCTGGAGTGGGGACATAAATGAAAAACTGTTTTTT. The variable domain in full, completed from reference TRBV30 and TRBJ1-4, reads SQTIHQWPATLVQPVGSPLSLECTVEGTSNPNLYWYRQAAGRGLQLLFYSVGIGQISSEVPQNLSASRPQDRQFILSSKKLLLSDSGFYLCAWSGDINEKLFFGSGTQLSVL.

V is TRBV11-3 and J is TRBJ1-1; 7 bases are shared with TRBD1. The germline V gene has CDR1 SGHNT and CDR2 YENEEA. CDR3 length: 13 amino acids. V lost 3 bases and J lost 4; bases outside the gene matches: 2. This chain's CDR3 is CASSFDRVTEAFF. The CDR3 nucleotides read TGTGCCAGCAGCTTCGACAGGGTCACTGAAGCTTTCTTT. Variable domain in full (rest from reference TRBV11-3 and TRBJ1-1): EAGVVQSPRYKIIEKKQPVAFWCNPISGHNTLYWYLQNLGQGPELLIRYENEEAVDDSQLPKDRFSAERLKGVDSTLKIQPAELGDSAVYLCASSFDRVTEAFFGQGTRLTVV.

The genes are TRBV7-9 and TRBJ2-1, with D perhaps TRBD2 (6 bases). This CDR3 has 15 amino acids. Germline-derived CDR1 and CDR2 are SEHNR and FQNEAQ (reference sequence). V was cut by 4 bases and J by 4 bases, with 14 bases left in between. The CDR3 nucleotides read TGTGCCAGCAGCTCAACCAGCGGGCGTTACAATGAGCAGTTCTTC. Translated, it gives CASSSTSGRYNEQFF.

The rearrangement links TRBV15 to TRBJ1-1, with TRBD1 identical over 9 bases. This CDR3 spans 15 amino acids. CDR1 and CDR2 from the germline V gene are LNHNV and YYDKDF (reference sequence). V shed 3 bases, J shed 8 bases, and the junction held 10 bases outside the gene matches. For the CDR3, the DNA is TGTGCCACCAGCAGGGAAACAGGGGGCCGAAACGAAGCTTTCTTT. Its protein product is CATSRETGGRNEAFF.

This clone was seen once. V and J are TRBV27 and TRBJ1-6; D might be TRBD1 (6 bases). The CDR3 is 14 residues long. Germline V gives CDR1 MNHEY, CDR2 SMNVEV (reference sequence). Deletions cut 6 bases from V and 12 bases from J, with 18 bases between. The CDR3 loop reads CASRMTGGRGPLHF. The CDR3 nucleotides are TGTGCCAGCAGGATGACAGGCGGTAGGGGACCCCTCCACTTT.

The CDR3 coding sequence is TGTGCCAGCCGCGGGGATGCAACTAATGAAAAACTGTTTTTT. Its protein product is CASRGDATNEKLFF. The chain combines TRBV2 with TRBJ1-4, with no clear D. V was shortened by 8 bases and J by 0 bases, with 10 bases between the two germline ends. The CDR3 contains 14 residues. The germline V gene has CDR1 SNHLY and CDR2 FYNNEI.

The sample holds one count of this clone. V and J are TRBV7-9 and TRBJ2-1; 14 positions match TRBD2. The CDR3 consists of 15 residues. J gave up 9 bases and V 1 base, and 2 bases lay outside the gene matches. CDR1 is SEHNR and CDR2 is FQNEAQ in the germline V gene (reference sequence). The CDR3 sequence: CASSLGGLAGAEQFF. CDR3 coding DNA: TGTGCCAGCAGCTTAGGGGGACTAGCGGGAGCTGAGCAGTTCTTC.

The rearrangement links TRBV6-6 to TRBJ2-1; 9 bases fit TRBD1. Germline assignment: CDR1 MNHNY and CDR2 SVGAGI (reference sequence). The CDR3 length is 13 residues. The trim removed 4 bases at V and 7 bases at J, leaving 2 bases unmatched. CDR3 in DNA: TGTGCCAGCAGTTCAGGGACAGGGAATGAGCAGTTCTTC. It encodes CASSSGTGNEQFF.

The chain has TRBV15 and TRBJ2-2, with unresolved D. The CDR3 extends over 13 amino acids. The V gene's germline CDR1 is LNHNV and CDR2 YYDKDF (reference sequence). Trimming took 1 base from V and 5 from J, leaving 5 bases between them. CDR3 in DNA: TGTGCCACCAGCAGAGCGAGTACCGGGGAGCTGTTTTTT. Protein sequence: CATSRASTGELFF.

The chain employs TRBV30 and TRBJ1-2, with unresolved D. Germline assignment: CDR1 GTSNPN and CDR2 SVGIG (reference sequence). V lost 3 bases and J lost 6, with 20 bases in between. The CDR3 has 15 amino acids. This CDR3 reads CAWSPPPGISHGYTF. CDR3 coding DNA: TGTGCCTGGAGCCCACCTCCCGGGATTTCACATGGCTACACCTTC.

This chain connects TRBV24-1 to TRBJ2-5, with D uncertain. Germline loops: CDR1 KGHDR, CDR2 SFDVKD. With 0 bases removed from V and 2 bases from J, the gap between germline ends came to 6 bases. This CDR3 region has 14 residues. CDR3 sequence reads: CATSDLDSQETQYF. CDR3 sequence (DNA): TGTGCCACCAGTGATTTGGACTCGCAAGAGACCCAGTACTTC.

This chain joins TRBV19 and TRBJ1-5; 7 nucleotides line up with TRBD1. Trimming at V came to 1 base and at J to 5 bases, leaving 2 bases not matched to a gene. CDR1 and CDR2 from the germline V gene are LNHDA and SQIVND (reference sequence). This CDR3 spans 14 amino acids. CDR3 bases: TGTGCCAGTAGTATAGGGGGGACAGATCAGCCCCAGCATTTT. Amino acid sequence: CASSIGGTDQPQHF. The entire variable domain, with the rest obtained from reference TRBV19 and TRBJ1-5, is as follows: DGGITQSPKYLFRKEGQNVTLSCEQNLNHDAMYWYRQDPGQGLRLIYYSQIVNDFQKGDIAEGYSVSREKKESFPLTVTSAQKNPTAFYLCASSIGGTDQPQHFGDGTRLSIL.